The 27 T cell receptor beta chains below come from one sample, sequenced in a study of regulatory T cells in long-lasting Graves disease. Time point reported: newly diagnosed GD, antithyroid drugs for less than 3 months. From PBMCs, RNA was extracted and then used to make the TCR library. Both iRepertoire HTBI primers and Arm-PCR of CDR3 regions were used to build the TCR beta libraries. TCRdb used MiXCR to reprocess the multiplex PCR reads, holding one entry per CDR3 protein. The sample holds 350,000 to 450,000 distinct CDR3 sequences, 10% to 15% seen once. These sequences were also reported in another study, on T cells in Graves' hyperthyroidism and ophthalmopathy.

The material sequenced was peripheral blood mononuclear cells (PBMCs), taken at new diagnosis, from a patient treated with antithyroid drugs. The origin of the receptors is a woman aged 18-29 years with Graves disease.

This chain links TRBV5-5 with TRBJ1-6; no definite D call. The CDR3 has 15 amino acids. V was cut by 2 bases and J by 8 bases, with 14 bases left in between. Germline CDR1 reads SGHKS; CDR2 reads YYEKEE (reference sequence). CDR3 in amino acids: CASSFFPELHSPLHF. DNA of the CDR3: TGTGCCAGCAGCTTTTTTCCGGAGTTACATTCACCCCTCCACTTT.

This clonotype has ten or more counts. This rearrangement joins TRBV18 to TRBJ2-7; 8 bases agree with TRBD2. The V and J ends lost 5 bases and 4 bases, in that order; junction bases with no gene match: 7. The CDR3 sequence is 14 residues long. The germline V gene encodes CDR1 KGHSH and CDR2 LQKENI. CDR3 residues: CASSGTSGPYEQYF. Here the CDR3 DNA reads TGTGCCAGCTCAGGTACTAGCGGACCTTACGAGCAGTACTTC.

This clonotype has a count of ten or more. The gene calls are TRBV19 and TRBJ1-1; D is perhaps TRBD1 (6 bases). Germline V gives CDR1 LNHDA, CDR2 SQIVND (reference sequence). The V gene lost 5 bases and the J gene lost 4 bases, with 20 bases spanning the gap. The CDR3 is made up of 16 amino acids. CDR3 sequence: CASSPYRAFEGTEAFF. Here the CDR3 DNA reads TGTGCCAGTAGTCCATACAGGGCCTTCGAGGGCACTGAAGCTTTCTTT.

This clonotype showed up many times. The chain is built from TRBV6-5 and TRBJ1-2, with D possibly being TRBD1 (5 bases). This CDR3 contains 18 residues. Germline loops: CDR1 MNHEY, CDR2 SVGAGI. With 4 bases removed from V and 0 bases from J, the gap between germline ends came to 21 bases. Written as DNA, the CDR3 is TGTGCCAGCAGTTGGGTCCCGGGACGGGGATCAACTAACTATGGCTACACCTTC. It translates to CASSWVPGRGSTNYGYTF.

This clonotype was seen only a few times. The CDR3 DNA reads TGCAGTGCTAGAGTCAACCTCAGGACTAGCCCCTGGCGGCAGTACTTC. Protein: CSARVNLRTSPWRQYF. The chain joins TRBV20-1 to TRBJ2-7; 8 positions match TRBD2. This CDR3 contains 16 residues. The germline CDR1 and CDR2 sequences are DFQATT and SNEGSKA (reference sequence). Germline trimming cut 1 base from V and 9 bases from J; bases unmatched to any gene: 17.

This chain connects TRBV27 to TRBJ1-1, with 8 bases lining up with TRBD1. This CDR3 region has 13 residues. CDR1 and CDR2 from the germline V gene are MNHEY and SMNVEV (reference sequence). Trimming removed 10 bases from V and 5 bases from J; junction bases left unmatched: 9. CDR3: CATWTGLSTEAFF. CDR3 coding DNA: TGTGCCACCTGGACAGGGTTGAGTACTGAAGCTTTCTTT.

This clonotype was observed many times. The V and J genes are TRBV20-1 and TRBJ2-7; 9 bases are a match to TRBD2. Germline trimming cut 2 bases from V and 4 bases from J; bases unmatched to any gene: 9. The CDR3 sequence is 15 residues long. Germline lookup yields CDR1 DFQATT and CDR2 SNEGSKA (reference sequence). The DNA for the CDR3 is TGCAGTGCTAGAATCCGGGCGGGAGGGGCATACGAGCAGTACTTC. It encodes CSARIRAGGAYEQYF.

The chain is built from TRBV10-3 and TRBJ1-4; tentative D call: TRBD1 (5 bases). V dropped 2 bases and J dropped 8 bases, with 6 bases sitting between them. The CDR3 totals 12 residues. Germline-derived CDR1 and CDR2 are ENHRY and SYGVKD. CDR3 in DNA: TGTGCCATCAGTGAGAAGGGGGAAAAACTGTTTTTT. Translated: CAISEKGEKLFF.

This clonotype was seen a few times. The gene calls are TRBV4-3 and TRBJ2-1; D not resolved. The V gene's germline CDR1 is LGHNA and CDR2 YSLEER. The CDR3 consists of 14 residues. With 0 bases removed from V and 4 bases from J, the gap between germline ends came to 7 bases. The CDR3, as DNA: TGCGCCAGCAGCCAAGATCTTAGGTACAATGAGCAGTTCTTC. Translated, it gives CASSQDLRYNEQFF.

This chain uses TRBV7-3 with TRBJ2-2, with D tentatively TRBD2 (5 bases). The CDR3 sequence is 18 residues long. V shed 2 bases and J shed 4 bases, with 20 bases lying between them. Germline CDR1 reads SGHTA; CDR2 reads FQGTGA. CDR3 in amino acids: CASSLDPFRGLGTGELFF. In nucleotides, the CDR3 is TGTGCCAGCAGCTTAGATCCCTTTCGAGGGCTGGGCACCGGGGAGCTGTTTTTT.

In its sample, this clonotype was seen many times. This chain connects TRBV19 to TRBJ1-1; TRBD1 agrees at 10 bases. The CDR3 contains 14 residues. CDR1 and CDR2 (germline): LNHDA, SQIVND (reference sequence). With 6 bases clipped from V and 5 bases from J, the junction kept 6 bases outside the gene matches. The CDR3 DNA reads TGTGCCAGTAGCGACAGGGGGCCGCCGACTGAAGCTTTCTTT. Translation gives CASSDRGPPTEAFF.

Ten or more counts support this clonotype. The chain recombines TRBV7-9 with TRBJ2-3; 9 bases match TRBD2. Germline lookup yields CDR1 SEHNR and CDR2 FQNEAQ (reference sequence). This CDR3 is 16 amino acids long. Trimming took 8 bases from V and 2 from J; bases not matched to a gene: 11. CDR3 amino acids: CASRRASGMITDTQYF. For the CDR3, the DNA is TGTGCCAGCCGCCGGGCTAGCGGGATGATCACAGATACGCAGTATTTT. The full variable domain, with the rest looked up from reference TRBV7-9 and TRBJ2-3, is DTGVSQNPRHKITKRGQNVTFRCDPISEHNRLYWYRQTLGQGPEFLTYFQNEAQLEKSRLLSDRFSAERPKGSFSTLEIQRTEQGDSAMYLCASRRASGMITDTQYFGPGTRLTVL.

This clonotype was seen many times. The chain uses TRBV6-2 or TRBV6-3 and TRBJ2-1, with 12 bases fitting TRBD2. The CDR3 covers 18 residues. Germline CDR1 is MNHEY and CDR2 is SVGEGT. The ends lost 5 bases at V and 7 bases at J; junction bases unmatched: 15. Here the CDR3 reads CASSTWASGGASGNEQFF. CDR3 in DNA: TGTGCCAGCAGTACCTGGGCTAGCGGGGGGGCCAGTGGGAATGAGCAGTTCTTC.

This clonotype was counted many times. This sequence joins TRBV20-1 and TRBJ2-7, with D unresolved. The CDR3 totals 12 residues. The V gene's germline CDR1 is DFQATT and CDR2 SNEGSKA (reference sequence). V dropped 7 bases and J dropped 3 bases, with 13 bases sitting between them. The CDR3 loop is CSVRTEYYEQYF. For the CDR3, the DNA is TGCAGTGTTAGGACGGAATACTACGAGCAGTACTTC.

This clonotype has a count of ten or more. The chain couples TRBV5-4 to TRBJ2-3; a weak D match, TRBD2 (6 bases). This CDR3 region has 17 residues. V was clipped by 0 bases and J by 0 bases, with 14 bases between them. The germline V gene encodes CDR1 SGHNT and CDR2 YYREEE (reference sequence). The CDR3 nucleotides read TGTGCCAGCAGCTTGGCCGCGGGGATAGCGAGCACAGATACGCAGTATTTT. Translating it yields CASSLAAGIASTDTQYF.

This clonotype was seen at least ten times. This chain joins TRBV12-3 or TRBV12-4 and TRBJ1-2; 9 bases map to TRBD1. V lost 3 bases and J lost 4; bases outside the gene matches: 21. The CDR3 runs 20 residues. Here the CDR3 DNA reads TGTGCCAGCAGTTTCCCCGGGAGTGGGGTCGGTGGGGACAGGGCCTATGGCTACACCTTC. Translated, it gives CASSFPGSGVGGDRAYGYTF.

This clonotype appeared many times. Here the CDR3 DNA reads TGCGCCAGCAGCTTGCGGCAGAACTACGAGCAGTACTTC. It encodes CASSLRQNYEQYF. V gene TRBV5-1 combines with J gene TRBJ2-7; unclear D gene. The V gene lost 1 base and the J gene lost 3 bases, with 8 bases spanning the gap. The length of the CDR3 is 13 residues. The V gene's germline CDR1 is SGHRS and CDR2 YFSETQ. Full variable domain (remainder filled in from reference TRBV5-1 and TRBJ2-7): KAGVTQTPRYLIKTRGQQVTLSCSPISGHRSVSWYQQTPGQGLQFLFEYFSETQRNKGNFPGRFSGRQFSNSRSEMNVSTLELGDSALYLCASSLRQNYEQYFGPGTRLTVT.

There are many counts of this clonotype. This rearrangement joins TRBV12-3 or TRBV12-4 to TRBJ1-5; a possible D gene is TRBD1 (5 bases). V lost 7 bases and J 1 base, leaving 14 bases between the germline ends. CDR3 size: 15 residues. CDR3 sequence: CASTKGVESNQPQHF. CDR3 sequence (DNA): TGTGCCAGCACCAAAGGGGTGGAGAGCAATCAGCCCCAGCATTTT.

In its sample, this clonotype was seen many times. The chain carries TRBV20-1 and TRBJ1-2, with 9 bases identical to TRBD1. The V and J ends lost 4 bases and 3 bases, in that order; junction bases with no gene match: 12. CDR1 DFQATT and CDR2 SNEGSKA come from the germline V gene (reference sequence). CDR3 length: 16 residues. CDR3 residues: CSATTGQGNFDYGYTF. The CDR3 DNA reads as TGCAGTGCTACTACGGGACAGGGAAATTTCGACTATGGCTACACCTTC.

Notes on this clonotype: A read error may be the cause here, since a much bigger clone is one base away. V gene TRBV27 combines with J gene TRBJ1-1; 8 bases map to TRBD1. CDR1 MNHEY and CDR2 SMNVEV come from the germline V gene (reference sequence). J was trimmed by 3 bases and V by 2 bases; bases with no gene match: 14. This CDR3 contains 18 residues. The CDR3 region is CASSLRARGRGVDTEAFF. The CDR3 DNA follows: TGTGCCAGCAGTTTACGGGCCAGGGGGCGCGGGGTGGACACTGAAGCTTTCTTT.

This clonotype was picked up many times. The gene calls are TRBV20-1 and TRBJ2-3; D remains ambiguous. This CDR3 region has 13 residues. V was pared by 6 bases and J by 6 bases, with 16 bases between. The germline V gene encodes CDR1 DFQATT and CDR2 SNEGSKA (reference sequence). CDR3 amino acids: CSATPAVGDTQYF. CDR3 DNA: TGCAGTGCCACCCCCGCGGTGGGGGATACGCAGTATTTT.

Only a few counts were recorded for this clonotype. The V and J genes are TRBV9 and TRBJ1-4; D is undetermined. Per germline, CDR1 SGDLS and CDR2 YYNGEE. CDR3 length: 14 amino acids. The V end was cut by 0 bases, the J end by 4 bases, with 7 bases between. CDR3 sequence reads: CASSVGDGNEKLFF. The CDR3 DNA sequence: TGTGCCAGCAGCGTAGGCGACGGTAATGAAAAACTGTTTTTT.

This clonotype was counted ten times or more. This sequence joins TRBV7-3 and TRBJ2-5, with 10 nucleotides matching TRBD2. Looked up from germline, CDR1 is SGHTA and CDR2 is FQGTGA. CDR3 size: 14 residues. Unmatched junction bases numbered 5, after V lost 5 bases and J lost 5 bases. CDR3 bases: TGTGCCAGCAGCCTCCTAGCGGGAGTGGAGACCCAGTACTTC. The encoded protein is CASSLLAGVETQYF. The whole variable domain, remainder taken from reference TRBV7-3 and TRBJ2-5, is GAGVSQTPSNKVTEKGKYVELRCDPISGHTALYWYRQSLGQGPEFLIYFQGTGAADDSGLPNDRFFAVRPEGSVSTLKIQRTERGDSAVYLCASSLLAGVETQYFGPGTRLLVL.

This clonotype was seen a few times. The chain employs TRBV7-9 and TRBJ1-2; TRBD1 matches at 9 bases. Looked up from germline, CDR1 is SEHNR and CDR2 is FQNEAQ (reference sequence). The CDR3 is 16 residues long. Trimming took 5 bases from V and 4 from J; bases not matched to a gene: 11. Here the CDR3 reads CASSRRDRESIYGYTF. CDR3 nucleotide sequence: TGTGCCAGCAGCCGCCGGGACAGGGAGTCCATCTATGGCTACACCTTC.

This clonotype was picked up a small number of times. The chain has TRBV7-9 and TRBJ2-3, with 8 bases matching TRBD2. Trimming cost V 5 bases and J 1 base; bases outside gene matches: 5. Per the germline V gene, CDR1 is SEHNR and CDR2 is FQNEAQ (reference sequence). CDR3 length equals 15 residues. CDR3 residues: CASSRGGQRTDTQYF. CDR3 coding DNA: TGTGCCAGCAGCCGCGGGGGGCAGCGCACAGATACGCAGTATTTT.

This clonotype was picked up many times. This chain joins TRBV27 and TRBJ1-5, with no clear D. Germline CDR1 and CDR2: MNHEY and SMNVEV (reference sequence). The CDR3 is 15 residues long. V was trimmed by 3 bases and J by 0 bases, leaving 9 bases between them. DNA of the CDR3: TGTGCCAGCAGTTTTAGCAGTTATAGCAATCAGCCCCAGCATTTT. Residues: CASSFSSYSNQPQHF.

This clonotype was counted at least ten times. The CDR3 region is CASSLLGDLNYGYTF. CDR3 bases: TGTGCCAGCAGCTTACTTGGGGACCTTAACTATGGCTACACCTTC. This rearrangement joins TRBV11-2 to TRBJ1-2; possible D gene TRBD1, 5 bases. CDR3 length: 15 residues. CDR1 is SGHAT, CDR2 FQNNGV, per germline. The V gene lost 2 bases and the J gene lost 1 base, with 11 bases spanning the gap.